Below, one T cell receptor beta chain is given with its context. These data originate in a study of shared clonotypes between healthy human individuals. Germline CDR1 SGHTS, CDR2 YDEGEE. The CDR3 has 15 amino acids. The germline V and J ends were trimmed by 7 bases and 0 bases, with 14 bases remaining between them. The table came from immunoSEQ multiplex PCR; TCRdb's copy has only in-frame clones and leaves some out. The table includes over 95,000 clones, over 65% detected once. V gene TRBV5-8 combines with J gene TRBJ2-1; tentative D call: TRBD2 (5 bases). The sample was memory CD8+ T cells sorted from blood. The sample's subset: CD45RO+ cells pooled with CCR7-negative TemRA cells. This sequence was found in a woman in her 30s in good health. CDR3 nucleotides: TGTGCCAGCGAATCCGGGATAAGCTCCTACAATGAGCAGTTCTTC. As protein: CASESGISSYNEQFF.